The next 20 T cell receptor beta chains were all read from a single sample in a study of untreated major depressive disorder. Findings and caveats of the study: Compared with controls, depressed patients showed more TRBV05-01 (Vbeta 5.1) usage in CD4+ T cells.

Sequenced by immunoSEQ multiplex PCR; TCRdb stores in-frame clones only, minus some. The data contain around 13,000 clones, 90% to 95% of them singletons. No antigen is known for these receptors. The source material was CD4+ T cells from PBMCs. The receptor source for this set is a woman in her 30s with major depressive disorder.

V gene TRBV9 combines with J gene TRBJ1-3; D gene unclear. V was trimmed by 4 bases and J by 0 bases, leaving 5 bases between them. There are 13 residues in the CDR3. The germline V gene encodes CDR1 SGDLS and CDR2 YYNGEE. The CDR3 DNA reads TGTGCCAGCAGCCGAGTCTCTGGAAACACCATATATTTT. It translates to CASSRVSGNTIYF.

The V and J genes are TRBV9 and TRBJ1-1, with 7 bases fitting TRBD1. The CDR3 totals 16 residues. Unmatched junction bases numbered 10, after V lost 0 bases and J lost 5 bases. Germline CDR1 SGDLS, CDR2 YYNGEE. CDR3 in amino acids: CASSVGPGGSGTEAFF. The CDR3 bases are TGTGCCAGCAGCGTAGGGCCAGGGGGGAGTGGGACTGAAGCTTTCTTT.

V gene TRBV7-6 combines with J gene TRBJ1-1, with 10 bases identical to TRBD1. Germline V gene data show CDR1 as SGHVS and CDR2 as FNYEAQ. The CDR3 is 13 residues long. Unmatched junction bases numbered 4, after V lost 1 base and J lost 11 bases. This chain's CDR3 is CASSLDRTGGAFF. The CDR3 region has the DNA TGTGCCAGCAGCTTAGACCGGACAGGGGGTGCTTTCTTT.

The chain couples TRBV11-2 to TRBJ2-1; possibly TRBD2 for D (6 bases). The CDR3 has 14 residues. Germline values: CDR1 SGHAT, CDR2 FQNNGV. The V end was cut by 4 bases, the J end by 5 bases, with 12 bases between. CDR3 nucleotide sequence: TGTGCCAGCAGCTCCGGGACTTTAAACAATGAGCAGTTCTTC. This gives the protein CASSSGTLNNEQFF.

V usage is TRBV7-9 and J usage is TRBJ1-1, with 8 bases that match TRBD1. This CDR3 comprises 18 residues. The germline CDR1 and CDR2 sequences are SEHNR and FQNEAQ (reference sequence). Trimming removed 5 bases from V and 0 bases from J; junction bases left unmatched: 14. Here the CDR3 DNA reads TGTGCCAGCAGCCCGGGGGCAGGGGGCTATGGGATGAACACTGAAGCTTTCTTT. It yields the protein CASSPGAGGYGMNTEAFF. Using reference TRBV7-9 and TRBJ1-1 for the parts outside the CDR3, the full variable domain is DTGVSQNPRHKITKRGQNVTFRCDPISEHNRLYWYRQTLGQGPEFLTYFQNEAQLEKSRLLSDRFSAERPKGSFSTLEIQRTEQGDSAMYLCASSPGAGGYGMNTEAFFGQGTRLTVV.

The chain recombines TRBV30 with TRBJ2-2; 8 positions agree with TRBD1. The germline V gene has CDR1 GTSNPN and CDR2 SVGIG (reference sequence). The V segment lost 3 bases and the J segment 0 bases; nucleotides outside the gene matches: 6. CDR3 length: 16 amino acids. CDR3 DNA sequence: TGTGCCTGGAGGCGACAGGGGCCTTCGAACACCGGGGAGCTGTTTTTT. Translated, it gives CAWRRQGPSNTGELFF. Variable domain in full (rest from reference TRBV30 and TRBJ2-2): SQTIHQWPATLVQPVGSPLSLECTVEGTSNPNLYWYRQAAGRGLQLLFYSVGIGQISSEVPQNLSASRPQDRQFILSSKKLLLSDSGFYLCAWRRQGPSNTGELFFGEGSRLTVL.

The CDR3 here is CASSSKTGTIQYF. In DNA form, the CDR3 reads TGTGCCAGTAGTAGTAAGACAGGGACCATTCAGTACTTC. V and J are TRBV19 and TRBJ2-4; 7 bases align to TRBD1. Trimming took 4 bases from V and 9 from J; bases not matched to a gene: 6. The CDR3 has 13 amino acids. The V gene's germline CDR1 is LNHDA and CDR2 SQIVND (reference sequence).

The sample holds a few counts of this clone. This chain uses TRBV7-2 with TRBJ1-5; D perhaps matches TRBD1 (5 bases). Trimming pared 1 base from V and 3 bases from J, leaving 7 bases between. The length of the CDR3 is 14 residues. The germline gives CDR1 SGHTA, CDR2 FQGNSA. CDR3 bases: TGTGCCAGCAGCTTAGGGGGGAACAATCAGCCCCAGCATTTT. Its protein is CASSLGGNNQPQHF. The variable domain in full, with the rest retrieved from reference TRBV7-2 and TRBJ1-5, is GAGVSQSPSNKVTEKGKDVELRCDPISGHTALYWYRQSLGQGLEFLIYFQGNSAPDKSGLPSDRFSAERTGGSVSTLTIQRTQQEDSAVYLCASSLGGNNQPQHFGDGTRLSIL.

The chain couples TRBV7-9 to TRBJ2-1; TRBD2 matches 11 bases. Germline V gives CDR1 SEHNR, CDR2 FQNEAQ (reference sequence). The CDR3 is 16 residues long. V was clipped by 4 bases and J by 6 bases; unmatched bases: 8. CDR3 region: CASSSQTSGSFNEQFF. CDR3 sequence (DNA): TGTGCCAGCAGCTCCCAAACTAGCGGGAGCTTCAATGAGCAGTTCTTC.

The chain recombines TRBV9 with TRBJ1-1; D is undetermined. This CDR3 is built from 15 residues. Germline CDR1 SGDLS, CDR2 YYNGEE. Trimming took 4 bases from V and 1 from J, leaving 14 bases between them. This CDR3 is CASSPRTSSNTEAFF. CDR3 DNA: TGTGCCAGCAGCCCTCGGACCAGCTCGAACACTGAAGCTTTCTTT.

V and J are TRBV27 and TRBJ2-7; D may be TRBD2 (5 bases). Germline V gene data show CDR1 as MNHEY and CDR2 as SMNVEV (reference sequence). This CDR3 comprises 14 residues. V lost 6 bases, J lost 0 bases, and 12 bases lay in between. The chain's CDR3 is CASSPIGSSYEQYF. In nucleotides, the CDR3 is TGTGCCAGCAGCCCCATTGGGAGCTCCTACGAGCAGTACTTC.

By frequency in the sample, this clone is large (0.1 to 1%). J is TRBJ1-3 and V is TRBV29-1; no reliable D call. There are 11 residues in the CDR3. Germline V gene lookup returns CDR1 SQVTM and CDR2 ANQGSEA. V lost 5 bases and J lost 4, with 6 bases in between. CDR3 sequence: CSVLQGNTIYF. The CDR3 coding sequence is TGCAGCGTTCTTCAAGGAAACACCATATATTTT.

This clone appeared once. CDR3 DNA sequence: TGTGCCAGCAGCTTATATGGCCAGGGGGAGGACAATGAGCAGTTCTTC. It specifies CASSLYGQGEDNEQFF. V is TRBV7-9 and J is TRBJ2-1, with a tentative D call TRBD1 (7 bases). V was cut by 2 bases and J by 5 bases, with 16 bases left in between. Germline-derived CDR1 and CDR2 are SEHNR and FQNEAQ (reference sequence). There are 16 residues in the CDR3.

The rearrangement links TRBV28 to TRBJ1-1, with D unclear. There are 14 residues in the CDR3. In germline, CDR1 is MDHEN, CDR2 SYDVKM. V was trimmed by 6 bases and J by 1 base, leaving 12 bases between them. CDR3 loop: CASRLEVQNTEAFF. In nucleotides, the CDR3 is TGTGCCAGCAGGTTAGAGGTTCAGAACACTGAAGCTTTCTTT.

The chain has TRBV6-6 and TRBJ1-2; 10 bases agree with TRBD1. This CDR3 contains 15 residues. Trimming removed 5 bases from V and 4 bases from J; junction bases left unmatched: 7. Germline CDR1 MNHNY, CDR2 SVGAGI (reference sequence). CDR3 sequence: CASSQGGTGAYGYTF. Here the CDR3 DNA reads TGTGCCAGCAGTCAAGGGGGGACAGGGGCCTATGGCTACACCTTC.

This chain links TRBV10-1 with TRBJ2-1, with TRBD2 identical over 9 bases. V trimming: 5 bases; J trimming: 0 bases; junction bases outside the gene matches: 2. Per the germline V gene, CDR1 is WNHNN and CDR2 is SYGVQD (reference sequence). The CDR3 sequence is 15 residues long. CDR3 DNA sequence: TGCGCCAGCAGTTCAGCGGGGGGCTCCTACAATGAGCAGTTCTTC. Translation: CASSSAGGSYNEQFF.

V gene TRBV5-5 combines with J gene TRBJ2-7; TRBD1 matches at 11 bases. The germline gives CDR1 SGHKS, CDR2 YYEKEE (reference sequence). V lost 3 bases, J lost 2 bases, and 4 bases stayed unmatched. The CDR3 runs 15 residues. CDR3 nucleotide sequence: TGTGCCAGCAGCTGGACAGGGGGCCTAGCCTACGAGCAGTACTTC. Protein: CASSWTGGLAYEQYF.

This rearrangement joins TRBV5-1 to TRBJ1-1; D is unresolved. The V end was cut by 4 bases, the J end by 1 base, with 11 bases between. This CDR3 spans 14 amino acids. Germline-derived CDR1 and CDR2 are SGHRS and YFSETQ. The CDR3: CASSRIERNTEAFF. In DNA, the CDR3 is TGCGCCAGCAGCAGGATAGAGCGGAACACTGAAGCTTTCTTT.

The rearrangement joins TRBV6-5 to TRBJ1-2, with D uncertain. This CDR3 is built from 14 residues. V lost 5 bases, J lost 0 bases, and 10 bases lay in between. In germline, CDR1 is MNHEY, CDR2 SVGAGI. Here the CDR3 reads CASSRTDANYGYTF. In DNA form, the CDR3 reads TGTGCCAGCAGTCGCACCGACGCTAACTATGGCTACACCTTC.

The rearrangement links TRBV2 to TRBJ2-7, with TRBD1 identical over 7 bases. Germline trimming cut 4 bases from V and 3 bases from J; bases unmatched to any gene: 0. Germline lookup yields CDR1 SNHLY and CDR2 FYNNEI. The length of the CDR3 is 12 residues. The CDR3: CASSAGGYEQYF. CDR3 DNA: TGTGCCAGCAGTGCAGGGGGCTACGAGCAGTACTTC.